This T cell receptor beta chain was identified in a study of T cells in tumors after PD-1 blockade. At the level of the study: Prior checkpoint blockade, systemic immunosuppressant use, or anti-cancer therapy within 4 weeks excluded patients. Treatment was either pembrolizumab 200 mg every 3 weeks or cemiplimab 350 mg every 2 weeks. During anti-PD-1 treatment, some patients continued daily vismodegib 150 mg. Peripheral blood samples averaged approximately 35,000 unique clonotypes and about 110,000 templates.

The table came from immunoSEQ multiplex PCR; TCRdb's copy has only in-frame clones and leaves some out. The sample yields around 50,000 clones, about four fifths seen once. The germline V and J ends were trimmed by 6 bases and 9 bases, with 21 bases remaining between them. The CDR3 has 16 amino acids. Germline CDR1 is MNHEY and CDR2 is SMNVEV (reference sequence). Sequencing used PBMCs, obtained before anti-PD-1 treatment. This sequence originates from a human donor with basal cell carcinoma. The J gene is TRBJ1-6, the V gene TRBV27; perhaps TRBD1 as D (5 bases). CDR3: CASSHRTALKASPLHF. The CDR3 DNA reads as TGTGCCAGCAGCCACAGGACGGCGCTCAAGGCTTCACCCCTCCACTTT.